This TCR beta chain appears in the sequencing data of a study of T cell changes during pregnancy in multiple sclerosis. The germline V and J ends were trimmed by 1 base and 6 bases, with 13 bases remaining between them. This CDR3 contains 15 residues. The germline gives CDR1 SGHTA, CDR2 FQGNSA. Clones were read by immunoSEQ multiplex PCR, and TCRdb kept only the in-frame ones, dropping some. In the table there are around 61,000 clones, 85% to 90% of which are singletons. The sequence was collected from a female donor in good health, enrolled as a control in a pregnancy study. The source material was peripheral blood, sampled in the first trimester of pregnancy. The chain joins TRBV7-2 to TRBJ1-5; D is unresolved. The CDR3 coding sequence is TGTGCCAGCAGCTTAGGGGCCGGCGTCGGTCAGCCCCAGCATTTT. Protein product: CASSLGAGVGQPQHF.